The 8 T cell receptor beta chains reported below all come from one sample, sequenced in a study of Ad26.COV2.S vaccination and SARS-CoV-2 variants. Measured with immunoSEQ multiplex PCR; TCRdb has only the in-frame clones, and not every one. The sample includes approximately 410,000 clones, 88% of them seen just once. Treatment described: around 19 received Ad26.COV2.S at low or high dose, single or two shots; five or six received placebo; per-sample allocation not given. The samples date from day 63 after the first vaccine or placebo injection. This specimen consisted of peripheral blood, obtained in a trial of Ad26.COV2.S vaccine versus placebo. The receptors were sampled from a person aged 18 to 59 who received the Ad26.COV2.S COVID-19 vaccine or a placebo.

As DNA, the CDR3 is TGTGCCAGCAGCTTATCGGCAGAACAGGGAATCTACACCTTC. Translation: CASSLSAEQGIYTF. This chain joins TRBV7-2 and TRBJ1-2; D perhaps matches TRBD1 (6 bases). Germline V gene lookup returns CDR1 SGHTA and CDR2 FQGNSA. The CDR3 is made up of 14 amino acids. V dropped 2 bases and J dropped 10 bases, with 17 bases sitting between them. The full variable domain, in which reference TRBV7-2 and TRBJ1-2 provide the parts outside the CDR3, is GAGVSQSPSNKVTEKGKDVELRCDPISGHTALYWYRQSLGQGLEFLIYFQGNSAPDKSGLPSDRFSAERTGGSVSTLTIQRTQQEDSAVYLCASSLSAEQGIYTFGSGTRLTVV.

The chain joins TRBV5-5 to TRBJ2-1; D is ambiguous. The germline V gene has CDR1 SGHKS and CDR2 YYEKEE (reference sequence). This CDR3 comprises 16 residues. The V gene lost 1 base and the J gene lost 0 bases, with 11 bases spanning the gap. CDR3 in DNA: TGTGCCAGCAGCTTGTTTGACGGAATCTCCTACAATGAGCAGTTCTTC. It specifies CASSLFDGISYNEQFF.

The chain joins TRBV3-1 (or the pseudogene TRBV3-2) to TRBJ2-5; no clear D gene. Deletions cut 3 bases from V and 2 bases from J, with 4 bases between. The CDR3 runs 12 residues. Per germline, CDR1 LGHDT and CDR2 YNNKEL (reference sequence). The CDR3: CASSHGQETQYF. DNA for the CDR3: TGTGCCAGCAGCCATGGACAAGAGACCCAGTACTTC.

V gene TRBV6-1 combines with J gene TRBJ1-2, with TRBD1 matching 8 bases. V gave up 2 bases and J gave up 8 bases; unmatched junction bases: 7. The CDR3 extends over 14 amino acids. Germline CDR1 and CDR2: MNHNS and SASEGT. CDR3 coding DNA: TGTGCCAGCAGTGAAAGGACAGGGTGGGGCGGCTACACCTTC. This gives the protein CASSERTGWGGYTF.

The V gene is TRBV6-5, the J gene TRBJ1-5, with D tentatively TRBD1 (5 bases). Germline CDR1 is MNHEY and CDR2 is SVGAGI. The CDR3 consists of 14 residues. The V and J ends lost 5 bases and 4 bases respectively, with 12 bases between them. In DNA form, the CDR3 reads TGTGCCAGCAGTCGGGACCCACTTAATCAGCCCCAGCATTTT. Its protein product is CASSRDPLNQPQHF.

V and J are TRBV27 and TRBJ2-3, with a weak D call TRBD1 (6 bases). Germline V gene sequence: CDR1 MNHEY, CDR2 SMNVEV (reference sequence). The V gene lost 4 bases and the J gene lost 6 bases, with 8 bases spanning the gap. The CDR3 is 12 amino acids. The CDR3 reads CASSSRGDTQYF. The CDR3 DNA follows: TGTGCCAGCAGTTCCAGGGGCGATACGCAGTATTTT.

The chain employs TRBV6-2 or TRBV6-3 and TRBJ2-1; D is ambiguous. This CDR3 has 14 residues. The germline V gene has CDR1 MNHEY and CDR2 SVGEGT. The V gene lost 0 bases and the J gene lost 5 bases, with 8 bases spanning the gap. The CDR3 DNA sequence: TGTGCCAGCAGTTACTCCACCCCAAACAATGAGCAGTTCTTC. Translating it yields CASSYSTPNNEQFF.

This sequence joins TRBV11-3 and TRBJ2-1, with a possible D match to TRBD1 (5 bases). The CDR3 covers 15 residues. V was pared by 5 bases and J by 0 bases, with 11 bases between. Germline V gene lookup returns CDR1 SGHNT and CDR2 YENEEA. CDR3 nucleotide sequence: TGTGCCAGCAGCCGTGTAACAGGCTCCTACAATGAGCAGTTCTTC. Translated: CASSRVTGSYNEQFF. Using reference TRBV11-3 and TRBJ2-1 for the parts outside the CDR3, the full variable domain is EAGVVQSPRYKIIEKKQPVAFWCNPISGHNTLYWYLQNLGQGPELLIRYENEEAVDDSQLPKDRFSAERLKGVDSTLKIQPAELGDSAVYLCASSRVTGSYNEQFFGPGTRLTVL.